This T cell receptor (beta chain) is from a study of vaccination effects on CD4 cells after COVID-19. This clone appeared a single time. The antigen is not known. Antigen-specific CD4+ T cells were expanded (with viral peptide pools) by the ViraFEST assay ahead of sequencing. When more than 9 days of culture had elapsed, CD4+ T cells were isolated. Neither prior SARS-CoV-2 infection nor positive nucleocapsid antibodies were present in the vaccine recipients. Days 3 and 7 saw half the medium replaced with IL-2 medium. Clones were sequenced by immunoSEQ multiplex PCR, and TCRdb holds only the in-frame ones, with some missing. The sample holds some 19,000 clones; roughly 73% are singletons and the top ten take 26%. Germline V gives CDR1 SGHNT, CDR2 YYREEE (reference sequence). Trimming took off 4 bases at V and 0 bases at J, with 14 bases between the two ends. This CDR3 contains 16 residues.

The receptor was isolated from a human donor who received a COVID-19 vaccine. The V gene is TRBV5-4, the J gene TRBJ1-5, with D perhaps TRBD1 (6 bases). The source was CD4+ T cells from PBMCs cultured with HCoV-NL63 spike peptides, collected before COVID-19 vaccination. In DNA form, the CDR3 reads TGTGCCAGCAGCCTCGCCTCAGGGGATAGCAATCAGCCCCAGCATTTT. Encoded protein: CASSLASGDSNQPQHF.